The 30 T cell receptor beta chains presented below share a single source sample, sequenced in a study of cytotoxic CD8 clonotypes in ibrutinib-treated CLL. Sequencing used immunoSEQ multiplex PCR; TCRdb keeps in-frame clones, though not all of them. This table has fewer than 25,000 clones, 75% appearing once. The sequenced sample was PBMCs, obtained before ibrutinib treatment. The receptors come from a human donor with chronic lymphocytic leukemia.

The CDR3: CASSPVSGHEQYF. CDR3 DNA sequence: TGTGCCAGCTCACCAGTTTCCGGCCACGAGCAGTACTTC. The chain carries TRBV18 and TRBJ2-7; D gene ambiguous. Deletions cut 2 bases from V and 5 bases from J, with 10 bases between. The germline V gene has CDR1 KGHSH and CDR2 LQKENI. The CDR3 covers 13 residues.

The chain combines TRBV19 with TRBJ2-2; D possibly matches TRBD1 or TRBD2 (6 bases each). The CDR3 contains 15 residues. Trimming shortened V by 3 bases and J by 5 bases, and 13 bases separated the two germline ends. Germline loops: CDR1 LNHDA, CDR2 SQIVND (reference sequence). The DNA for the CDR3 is TGTGCCAGTAGTATCGGGGGACAAGCGACCGGGGAGCTGTTTTTT. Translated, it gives CASSIGGQATGELFF.

CDR3 region: CASSPRLDEQYF. CDR3 DNA: TGTGCCAGCAGTCCGCGATTAGACGAGCAGTACTTC. V usage is TRBV6-5 and J usage is TRBJ2-7; D ambiguous. V was pared by 5 bases and J by 5 bases, with 10 bases between. Germline assignment: CDR1 MNHEY and CDR2 SVGAGI. The length of the CDR3 is 12 residues.

CDR3 sequence: CSLDRGEKLFF. The CDR3, as DNA: TGCAGTCTGGACAGGGGGGAAAAACTGTTTTTT. J is TRBJ1-4 and V is TRBV20-1; 10 bases match TRBD1. Germline V gene data show CDR1 as DFQATT and CDR2 as SNEGSKA (reference sequence). V trimming: 8 bases; J trimming: 8 bases; junction bases outside the gene matches: 2. CDR3 length: 11 residues.

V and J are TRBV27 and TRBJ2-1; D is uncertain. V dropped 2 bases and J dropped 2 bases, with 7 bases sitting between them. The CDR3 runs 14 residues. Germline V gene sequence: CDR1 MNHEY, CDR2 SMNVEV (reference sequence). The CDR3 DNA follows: TGTGCCAGCAGTTTACGAAATACCTACAATGAGCAGTTCTTC. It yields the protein CASSLRNTYNEQFF.

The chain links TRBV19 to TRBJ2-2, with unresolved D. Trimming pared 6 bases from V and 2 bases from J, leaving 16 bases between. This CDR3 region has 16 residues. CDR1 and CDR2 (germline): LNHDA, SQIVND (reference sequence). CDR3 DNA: TGTGCCAGTAGCCCGCTTTGGGCAGGCAACACCGGGGAGCTGTTTTTT. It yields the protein CASSPLWAGNTGELFF.

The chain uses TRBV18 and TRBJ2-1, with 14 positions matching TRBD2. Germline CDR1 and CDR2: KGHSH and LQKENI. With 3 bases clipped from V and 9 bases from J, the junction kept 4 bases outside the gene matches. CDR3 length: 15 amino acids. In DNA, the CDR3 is TGTGCCAGCTCACCGGGACTAGCGGGAGTTGGTGAGCAGTTCTTC. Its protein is CASSPGLAGVGEQFF.

This CDR3 is CASSVGMIGELFF. The CDR3 DNA reads TGTGCCAGCAGCGTAGGAATGATCGGGGAGCTGTTTTTT. The J gene is TRBJ2-2, the V gene TRBV9; D is undetermined. V dropped 0 bases and J dropped 7 bases, with 7 bases sitting between them. From germline, CDR1 is SGDLS and CDR2 YYNGEE. CDR3 length: 13 residues.

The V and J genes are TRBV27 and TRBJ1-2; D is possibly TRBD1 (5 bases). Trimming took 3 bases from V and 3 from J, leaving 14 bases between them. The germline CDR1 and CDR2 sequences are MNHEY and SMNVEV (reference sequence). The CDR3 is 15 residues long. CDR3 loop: CASSFQGPADYGYTF. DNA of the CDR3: TGTGCCAGCAGTTTCCAGGGACCAGCAGACTATGGCTACACCTTC.

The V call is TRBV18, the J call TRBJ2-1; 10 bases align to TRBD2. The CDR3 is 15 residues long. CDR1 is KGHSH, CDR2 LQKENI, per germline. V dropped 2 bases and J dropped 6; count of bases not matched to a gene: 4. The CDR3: CASSPSQRGGNEQFF. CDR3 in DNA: TGTGCCAGCTCACCATCTCAGCGGGGGGGCAATGAGCAGTTCTTC.

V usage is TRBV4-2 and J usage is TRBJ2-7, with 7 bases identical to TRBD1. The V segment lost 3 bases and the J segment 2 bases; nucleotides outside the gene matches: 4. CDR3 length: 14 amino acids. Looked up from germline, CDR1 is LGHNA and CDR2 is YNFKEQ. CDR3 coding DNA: TGTGCCAGCAGCCATCGGCAGGGGGCCTACGAGCAGTACTTC. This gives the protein CASSHRQGAYEQYF.

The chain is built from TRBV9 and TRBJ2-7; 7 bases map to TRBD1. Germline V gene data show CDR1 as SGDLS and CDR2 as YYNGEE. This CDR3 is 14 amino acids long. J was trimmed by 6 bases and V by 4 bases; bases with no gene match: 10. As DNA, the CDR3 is TGTGCCAGCAGCCCCCGACAGGGTGTCGGCGAGCAGTACTTC. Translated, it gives CASSPRQGVGEQYF.

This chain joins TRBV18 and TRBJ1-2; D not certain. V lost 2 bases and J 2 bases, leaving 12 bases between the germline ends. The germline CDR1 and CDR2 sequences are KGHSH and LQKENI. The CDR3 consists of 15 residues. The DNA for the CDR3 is TGTGCCAGCTCACCAGACGGTACAGCGAACTATGGCTACACCTTC. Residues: CASSPDGTANYGYTF.

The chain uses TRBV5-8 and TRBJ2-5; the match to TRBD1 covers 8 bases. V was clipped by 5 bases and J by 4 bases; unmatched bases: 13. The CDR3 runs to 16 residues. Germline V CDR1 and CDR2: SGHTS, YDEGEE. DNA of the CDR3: TGTGCCAGCAGACGCGGACAGGGTAGTAGTCGAGAGACCCAGTACTTC. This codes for CASRRGQGSSRETQYF.

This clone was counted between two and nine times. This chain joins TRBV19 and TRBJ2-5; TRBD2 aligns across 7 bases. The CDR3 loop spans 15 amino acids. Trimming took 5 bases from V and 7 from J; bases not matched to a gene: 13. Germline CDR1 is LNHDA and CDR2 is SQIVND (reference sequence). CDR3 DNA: TGTGCCAGTAGTCTCACTGGGAGCGGGATGGTGACCCAGTACTTC. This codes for CASSLTGSGMVTQYF.

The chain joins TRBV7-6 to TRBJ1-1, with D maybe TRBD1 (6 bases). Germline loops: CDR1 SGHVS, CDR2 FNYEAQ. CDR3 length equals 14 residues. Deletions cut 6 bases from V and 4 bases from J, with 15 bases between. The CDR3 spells CASSQQGGATEAFF. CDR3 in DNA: TGTGCCAGCAGTCAACAGGGCGGGGCCACTGAAGCTTTCTTT.

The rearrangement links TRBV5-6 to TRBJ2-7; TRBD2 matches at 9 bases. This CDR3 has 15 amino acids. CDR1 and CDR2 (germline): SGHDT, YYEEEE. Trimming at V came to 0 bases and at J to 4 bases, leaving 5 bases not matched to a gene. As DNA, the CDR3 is TGTGCCAGCAGCTTGGAGATTAGCGGGAGTTACGAGCAGTACTTC. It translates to CASSLEISGSYEQYF.

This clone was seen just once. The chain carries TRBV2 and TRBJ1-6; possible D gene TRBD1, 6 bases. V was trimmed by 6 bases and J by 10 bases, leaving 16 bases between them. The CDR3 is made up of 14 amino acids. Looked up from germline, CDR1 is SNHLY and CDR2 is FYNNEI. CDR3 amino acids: CASSLGGTSSPLHF. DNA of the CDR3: TGTGCCAGCAGCCTGGGGGGCACCTCATCACCCCTCCACTTT. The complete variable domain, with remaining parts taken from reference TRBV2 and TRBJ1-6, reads EPEVTQTPSHQVTQMGQEVILRCVPISNHLYFYWYRQILGQKVEFLVSFYNNEISEKSEIFDDQFSVERPDGSNFTLKIRSTKLEDSAMYFCASSLGGTSSPLHFGNGTRLTVT.

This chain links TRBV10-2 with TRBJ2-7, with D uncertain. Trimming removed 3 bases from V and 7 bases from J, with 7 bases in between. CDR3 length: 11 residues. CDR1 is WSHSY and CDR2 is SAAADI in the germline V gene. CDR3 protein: CASSELREQYF. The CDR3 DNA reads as TGCGCCAGCAGTGAATTGAGAGAGCAGTACTTC.

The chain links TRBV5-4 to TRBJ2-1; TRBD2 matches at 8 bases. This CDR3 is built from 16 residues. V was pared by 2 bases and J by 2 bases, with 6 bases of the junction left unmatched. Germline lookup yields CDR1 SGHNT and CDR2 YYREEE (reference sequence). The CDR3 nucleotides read TGTGCCAGCAGCTTCAAAGCGGGAGTCGCCTACAATGAGCAGTTCTTC. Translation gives CASSFKAGVAYNEQFF.

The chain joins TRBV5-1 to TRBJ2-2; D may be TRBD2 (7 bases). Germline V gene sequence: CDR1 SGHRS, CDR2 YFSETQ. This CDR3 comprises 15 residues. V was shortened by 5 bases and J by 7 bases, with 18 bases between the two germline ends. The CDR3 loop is CASRSQWGGLGELFF. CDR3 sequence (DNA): TGCGCCAGCAGATCCCAATGGGGGGGCCTCGGGGAGCTGTTTTTT.

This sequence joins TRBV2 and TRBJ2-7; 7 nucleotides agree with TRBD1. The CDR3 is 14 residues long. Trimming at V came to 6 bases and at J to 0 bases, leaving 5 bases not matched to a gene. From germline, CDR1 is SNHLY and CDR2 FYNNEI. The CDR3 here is CASREWDSSYEQYF. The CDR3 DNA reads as TGTGCCAGCAGGGAATGGGACAGCTCCTACGAGCAGTACTTC.

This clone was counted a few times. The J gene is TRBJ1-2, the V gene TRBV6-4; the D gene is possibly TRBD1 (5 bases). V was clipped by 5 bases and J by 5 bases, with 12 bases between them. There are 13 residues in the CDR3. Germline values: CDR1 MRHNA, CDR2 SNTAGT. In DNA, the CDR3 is TGTGCCAGCAGTATGGACGGGGGATATGGCTACACCTTC. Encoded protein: CASSMDGGYGYTF.

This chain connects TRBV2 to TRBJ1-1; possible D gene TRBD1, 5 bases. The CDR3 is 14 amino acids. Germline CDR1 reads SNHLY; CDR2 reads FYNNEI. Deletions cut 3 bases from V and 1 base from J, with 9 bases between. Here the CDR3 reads CASSDHGGNTEAFF. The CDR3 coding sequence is TGTGCCAGCAGTGATCATGGGGGGAACACTGAAGCTTTCTTT.

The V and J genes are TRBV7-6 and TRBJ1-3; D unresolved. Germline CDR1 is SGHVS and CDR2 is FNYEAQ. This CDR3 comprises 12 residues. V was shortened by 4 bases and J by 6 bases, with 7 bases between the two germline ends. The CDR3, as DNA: TGTGCCAGCAGCTCTCTGGAAAACACCATATATTTT. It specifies CASSSLENTIYF.

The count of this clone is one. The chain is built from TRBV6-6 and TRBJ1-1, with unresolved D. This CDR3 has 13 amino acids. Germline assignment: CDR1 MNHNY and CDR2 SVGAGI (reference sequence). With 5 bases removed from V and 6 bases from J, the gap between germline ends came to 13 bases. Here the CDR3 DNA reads TGTGCCAGCAGTAAACTAAGGGAGGCTGAAGCTTTCTTT. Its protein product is CASSKLREAEAFF.

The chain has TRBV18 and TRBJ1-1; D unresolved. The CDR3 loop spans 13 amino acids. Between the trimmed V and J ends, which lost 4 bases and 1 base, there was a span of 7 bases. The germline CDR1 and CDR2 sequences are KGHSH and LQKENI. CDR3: CASSLGRNTEAFF. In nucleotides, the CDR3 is TGTGCCAGCTCACTCGGGAGGAACACTGAAGCTTTCTTT.

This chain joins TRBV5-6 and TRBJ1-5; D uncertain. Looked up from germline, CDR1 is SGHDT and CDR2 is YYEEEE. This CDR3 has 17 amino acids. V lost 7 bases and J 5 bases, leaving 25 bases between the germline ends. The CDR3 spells CASRPLMRAPRDQPQHF. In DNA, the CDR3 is TGTGCCAGCCGCCCCCTTATGAGGGCTCCAAGGGATCAGCCCCAGCATTTT. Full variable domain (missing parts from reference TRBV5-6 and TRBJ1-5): DAGVTQSPTHLIKTRGQQVTLRCSPKSGHDTVSWYQQALGQGPQFIFQYYEEEERQRGNFPDRFSGHQFPNYSSELNVNALLLGDSALYLCASRPLMRAPRDQPQHFGDGTRLSIL.

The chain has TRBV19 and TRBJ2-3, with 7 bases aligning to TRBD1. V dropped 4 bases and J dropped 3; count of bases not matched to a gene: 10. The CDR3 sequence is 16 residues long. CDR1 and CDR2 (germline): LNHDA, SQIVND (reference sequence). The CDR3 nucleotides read TGTGCCAGTAGTAGCTTGACAGGGCAGAGAACAGATACGCAGTATTTT. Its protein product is CASSSLTGQRTDTQYF.

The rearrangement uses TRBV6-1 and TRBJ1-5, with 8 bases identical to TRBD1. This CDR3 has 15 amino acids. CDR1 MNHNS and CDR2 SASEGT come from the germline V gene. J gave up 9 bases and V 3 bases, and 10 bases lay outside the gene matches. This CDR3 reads CASSEADRGRGPQHF. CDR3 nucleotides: TGTGCCAGCAGTGAGGCAGACAGGGGAAGGGGGCCCCAGCATTTT.